This is a list of T cell receptor beta chains from one sample in a study of blood T cells in healthy people across ages. TCRdb reprocessed the 5' RACE reads with MiXCR, giving one entry per CDR3 protein. The sample shows about 900,000 distinct CDR3 sequences, 40% to 60% of them seen only once. Sample: blood. These receptors were taken from a man under 40 in good health. CDR3s include the opening cysteine and the closing phenylalanine or tryptophan. Each record gives: V gene, D gene, clone size, J gene, CDR3 protein, CDR3 DNA. D genes are given only for firm matches. Rows give clone size only sometimes, using once, few, many, or a class for an expanded clone.

V: TRBV5-5; D: TRBD1; size: .; J: TRBJ2-3; CDR3: CASSPTGLGDTQYF; DNA: TGTGCCAGCAGCCCGACAGGGTTGGGAGATACGCAGTATTTT
V: TRBV5-6; D: TRBD2; size: .; J: TRBJ2-1; CDR3: CASSRGTRLHNEQFF; DNA: TGTGCCAGCAGCCGGGGGACTAGACTCCACAATGAGCAGTTCTTC
V: TRBV6-2/TRBV6-3; D: TRBD1; size: once; J: TRBJ2-7; CDR3: CATADRGEQYF; DNA: TGTGCCACCGCGGACAGGGGCGAGCAGTACTTC
V: TRBV18; D: TRBD1; size: .; J: TRBJ2-1; CDR3: CASSAGQGVYNEQFF; DNA: TGTGCCAGCTCCGCGGGACAGGGGGTGTACAATGAGCAGTTCTTC
V: TRBV27; D: TRBD1; size: few; J: TRBJ2-3; CDR3: CASKGLGGGSTDTQYF; DNA: TGTGCCAGCAAAGGTCTAGGGGGCGGTAGCACAGATACGCAGTATTTT
V: TRBV12-5; D: TRBD2; size: few; J: TRBJ2-5; CDR3: CASGLTSGYQETQYF; DNA: TGTGCTAGTGGTTTGACTAGCGGGTACCAAGAGACCCAGTACTTC
V: TRBV29-1; D: TRBD2; size: .; J: TRBJ2-1; CDR3: CSVELAGASSYNEQFF; DNA: TGCAGCGTTGAACTAGCGGGGGCAAGCTCCTACAATGAGCAGTTCTTC
V: TRBV20-1; D: .; size: few; J: TRBJ1-4; CDR3: CSARPGTEKLFF; DNA: TGCAGTGCTAGGCCCGGGACAGAAAAACTGTTTTTT
V: TRBV20-1; D: .; size: .; J: TRBJ2-1; CDR3: CSASRASVSDEQFF; DNA: TGCAGTGCTAGCAGGGCTAGCGTTAGCGATGAGCAGTTCTTC
V: TRBV7-2; D: .; size: few; J: TRBJ2-1; CDR3: CASSSEGSPYNEQFF; DNA: TGTGCCAGCAGCTCTGAGGGGAGCCCCTACAATGAGCAGTTCTTC
V: TRBV2; D: .; size: few; J: TRBJ2-1; CDR3: CASSDLQGSSYNEQFF; DNA: TGTGCCAGCAGTGACCTCCAGGGTAGCTCCTACAATGAGCAGTTCTTC
V: TRBV7-6; D: .; size: .; J: TRBJ1-2; CDR3: CASSLGAGREDFNYGYTF; DNA: TGTGCCAGCAGCTTAGGGGCGGGTCGGGAGGACTTTAACTATGGCTACACCTTC
V: TRBV11-2; D: TRBD1; size: .; J: TRBJ2-7; CDR3: CASSFDRVVHEQYF; DNA: TGTGCCAGCAGCTTTGACAGGGTGGTCCACGAGCAGTACTTC
V: TRBV29-1; D: TRBD1; size: .; J: TRBJ2-7; CDR3: CSIVRDSHEQYF; DNA: TGCAGCATTGTCCGGGACAGCCACGAGCAGTACTTC
V: TRBV29-1; D: .; size: .; J: TRBJ2-2; CDR3: CSGQKSGELFF; DNA: TGCAGCGGACAGAAATCCGGGGAGCTGTTTTTT
V: TRBV15; D: TRBD1; size: .; J: TRBJ1-4; CDR3: CATSGGQASNEKLFF; DNA: TGTGCCACCAGCGGTGGACAGGCCTCTAATGAAAAACTGTTTTTT
V: TRBV28; D: .; size: .; J: TRBJ1-5; CDR3: CASSAQSGGPQHF; DNA: TGTGCCAGCAGTGCCCAGTCCGGCGGGCCCCAGCATTTT
V: TRBV24-1; D: .; size: .; J: TRBJ1-1; CDR3: CATSDFRYTEAFF; DNA: TGTGCCACCAGTGATTTCAGGTACACTGAAGCTTTCTTT
V: TRBV20-1; D: TRBD1; size: few; J: TRBJ2-7; CDR3: CSAGRDRGHEQYF; DNA: TGCAGTGCGGGTAGGGACAGGGGCCACGAGCAGTACTTC
V: TRBV2; D: .; size: .; J: TRBJ2-5; CDR3: CASSEDYMQETQYF; DNA: TGTGCCAGCAGTGAGGACTACATGCAAGAGACCCAGTACTTC
V: TRBV6-5; D: .; size: .; J: TRBJ2-3; CDR3: CASSYEDSTDTQYF; DNA: TGTGCCAGCAGTTACGAGGACAGCACAGATACGCAGTATTTT
V: TRBV29-1; D: .; size: once; J: TRBJ2-1; CDR3: CSVEEGDLSPNEQFF; DNA: TGCAGCGTTGAAGAAGGGGATCTGTCTCCTAATGAGCAGTTCTTC